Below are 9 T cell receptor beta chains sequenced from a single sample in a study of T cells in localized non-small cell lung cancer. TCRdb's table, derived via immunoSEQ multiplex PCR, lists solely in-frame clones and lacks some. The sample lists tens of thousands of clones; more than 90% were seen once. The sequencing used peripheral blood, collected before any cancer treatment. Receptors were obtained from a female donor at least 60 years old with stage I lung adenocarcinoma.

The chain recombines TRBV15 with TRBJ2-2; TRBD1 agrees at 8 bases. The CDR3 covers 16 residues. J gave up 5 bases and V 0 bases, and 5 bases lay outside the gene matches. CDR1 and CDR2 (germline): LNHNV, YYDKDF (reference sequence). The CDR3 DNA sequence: TGTGCCACCAGCAGAGACAGGGGGCGCCGGACCGGGGAGCTGTTTTTT. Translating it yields CATSRDRGRRTGELFF.

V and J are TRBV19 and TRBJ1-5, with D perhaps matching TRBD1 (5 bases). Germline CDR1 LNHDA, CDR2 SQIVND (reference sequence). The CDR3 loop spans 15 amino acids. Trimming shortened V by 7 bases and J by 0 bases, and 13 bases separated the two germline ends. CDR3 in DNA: TGTGCCAGTATGCGGGGGGTCCTTAGCAATCAGCCCCAGCATTTT. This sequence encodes CASMRGVLSNQPQHF.

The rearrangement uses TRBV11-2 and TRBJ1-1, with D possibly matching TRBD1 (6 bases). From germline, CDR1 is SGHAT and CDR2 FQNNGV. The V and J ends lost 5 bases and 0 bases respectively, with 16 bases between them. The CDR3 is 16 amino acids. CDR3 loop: CASSVDSGAVNTEAFF. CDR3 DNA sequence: TGTGCCAGCAGCGTTGATTCGGGGGCGGTGAACACTGAAGCTTTCTTT.

Here the CDR3 DNA reads TGTGCCAGCAGCCAAGAGGGGACAGGGATTTCACCCCTCCACTTT. Translated: CASSQEGTGISPLHF. This chain connects TRBV14 to TRBJ1-6, with 9 bases matching TRBD1. Trimming removed 0 bases from V and 9 bases from J; junction bases left unmatched: 3. This CDR3 has 15 amino acids. CDR1 is SGHDN and CDR2 is FVKESK in the germline V gene.

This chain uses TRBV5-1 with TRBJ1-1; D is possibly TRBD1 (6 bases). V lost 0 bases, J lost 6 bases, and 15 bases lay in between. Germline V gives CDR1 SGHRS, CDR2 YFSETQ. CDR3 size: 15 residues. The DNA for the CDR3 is TGCGCCAGCAGCTTGGCCCAGGGCGGGGGCGCTGAAGCTTTCTTT. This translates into CASSLAQGGGAEAFF.

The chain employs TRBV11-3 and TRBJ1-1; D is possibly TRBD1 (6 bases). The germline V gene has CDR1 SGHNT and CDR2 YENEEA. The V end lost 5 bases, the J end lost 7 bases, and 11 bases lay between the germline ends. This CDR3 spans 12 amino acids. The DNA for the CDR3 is TGTGCCAGCAGCACAGGGTGGGATGAAGCTTTCTTT. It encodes CASSTGWDEAFF.

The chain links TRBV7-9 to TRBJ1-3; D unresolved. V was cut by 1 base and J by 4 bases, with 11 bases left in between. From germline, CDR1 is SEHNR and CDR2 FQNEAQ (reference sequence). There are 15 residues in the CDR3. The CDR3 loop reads CASSLEPNGGNTIYF. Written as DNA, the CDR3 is TGTGCCAGCAGCTTAGAACCAAACGGAGGAAACACCATATATTTT.

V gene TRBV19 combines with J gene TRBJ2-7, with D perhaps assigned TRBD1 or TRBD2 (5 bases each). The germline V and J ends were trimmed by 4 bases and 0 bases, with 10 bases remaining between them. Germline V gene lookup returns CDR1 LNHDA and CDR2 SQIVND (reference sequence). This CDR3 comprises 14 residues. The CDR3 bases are TGTGCCAGTAGTACCGGGACGTTCTCCTACGAGCAGTACTTC. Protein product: CASSTGTFSYEQYF.

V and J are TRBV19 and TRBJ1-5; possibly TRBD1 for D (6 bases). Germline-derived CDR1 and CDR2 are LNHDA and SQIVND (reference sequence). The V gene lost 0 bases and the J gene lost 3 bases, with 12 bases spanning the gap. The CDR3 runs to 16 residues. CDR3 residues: CASSIERGRANQPQHF. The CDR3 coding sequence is TGTGCCAGTAGTATAGAACGGGGGCGCGCCAATCAGCCCCAGCATTTT.